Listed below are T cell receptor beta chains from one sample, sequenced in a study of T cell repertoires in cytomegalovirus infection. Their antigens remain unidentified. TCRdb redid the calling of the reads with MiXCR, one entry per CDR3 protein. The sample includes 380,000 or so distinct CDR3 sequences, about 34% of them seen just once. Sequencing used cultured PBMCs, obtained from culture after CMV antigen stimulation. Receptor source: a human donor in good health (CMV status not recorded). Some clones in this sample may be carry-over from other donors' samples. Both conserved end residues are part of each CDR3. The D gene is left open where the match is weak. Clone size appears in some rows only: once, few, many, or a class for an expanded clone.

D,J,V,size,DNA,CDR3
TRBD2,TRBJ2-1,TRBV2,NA,TGTGCCAGCAGTGAAGCGGGACTAGCGTACAATGAGCAGTTCTTC,CASSEAGLAYNEQFF
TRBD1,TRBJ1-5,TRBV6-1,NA,TGTGCCAGCAGTCTAAACATACAGGGGAATCAGCCCCAGCATTTT,CASSLNIQGNQPQHF
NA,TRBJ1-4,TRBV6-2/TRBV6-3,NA,TGTGCCAGCAGTGGACATCGTGAAAAACTGTTTTTT,CASSGHREKLFF
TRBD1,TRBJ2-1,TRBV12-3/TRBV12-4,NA,TGTGCCATCAGTTTACAGGGGGCTCGAAATGAGCAGTTCTTC,CAISLQGARNEQFF
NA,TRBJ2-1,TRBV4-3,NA,TGCGCCAGCAGCCAAGATCTCCTGCTGGATGAGCAGTTCTTC,CASSQDLLLDEQFF
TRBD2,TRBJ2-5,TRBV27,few,TGTGCCAGCCGTGCTTCACAGGCGAGGAGACTAGCGGTTTACAACTCAACTCAAGAGACCCAGTACTTC,CASRASQARRLAVYNSTQETQYF
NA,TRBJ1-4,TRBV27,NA,TGTGCCAGCAGTACAGCAACTAATGAAAAACTGTTTTTT,CASSTATNEKLFF
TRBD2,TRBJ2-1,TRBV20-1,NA,TGCAGTGCTAGAGATTGGCTAGCGGGTGGGGTCTCCTACAATGAGCAGTTCTTC,CSARDWLAGGVSYNEQFF
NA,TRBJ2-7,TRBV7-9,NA,TGTGCCAGCAGCAGATCCGGGCCAAAGCCTGGTTACGAGCAGTACTTC,CASSRSGPKPGYEQYF
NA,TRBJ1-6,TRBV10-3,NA,TGTGCCATCAGTGCCTACACAGGGAACTCACCCCTCCACTTT,CAISAYTGNSPLHF
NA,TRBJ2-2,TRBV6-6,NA,TGTGCCAGCAGTCAAGTTGTCGACACCGGGGAGCTGTTTTTT,CASSQVVDTGELFF
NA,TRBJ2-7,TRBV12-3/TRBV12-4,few,TGTGCCAGCAGTTTAGCGGCTCCCTACGAGCAGTACTTC,CASSLAAPYEQYF
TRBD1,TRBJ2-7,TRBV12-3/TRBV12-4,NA,TGTGCCAGCAGTCGGGGACAGGAAATTTTCTACGAGCAGTACTTC,CASSRGQEIFYEQYF
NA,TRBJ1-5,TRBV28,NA,TGTGCCAGCAGTTGGGAAGGTCCCTTGGGGGGCAATCAGCCCCAGCATTTT,CASSWEGPLGGNQPQHF
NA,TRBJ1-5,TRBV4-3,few,TGCGCCAGCAGCCCCTCGCTCGGCCTGAATCAGCCCCAGCATTTT,CASSPSLGLNQPQHF
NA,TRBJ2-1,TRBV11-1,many,TGTGCCAGCAGCTTAGGCACCGACTTGGGTAATGAGCAGTTCTTC,CASSLGTDLGNEQFF
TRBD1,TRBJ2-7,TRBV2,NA,TGTGCCAGCAGACCCCCAGCGACAGGGGGCGAGCAGTACTTC,CASRPPATGGEQYF
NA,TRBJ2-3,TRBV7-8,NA,TGTGCCAGCAGCCTCCTCCGGTCTAGGAGGGCAGATACGCAGTATTTT,CASSLLRSRRADTQYF
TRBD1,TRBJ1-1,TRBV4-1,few,TGCGCCAGCAGCCAAGATTGGGGACAGGAAGCTTTCTTT,CASSQDWGQEAFF
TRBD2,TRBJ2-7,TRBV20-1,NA,TGCAGTGCTAGAGCGCAGGGAGGGGGCGCGAAGCTAGCGGGAGTCCCCATTTACGAGCAGTACTTC,CSARAQGGGAKLAGVPIYEQYF
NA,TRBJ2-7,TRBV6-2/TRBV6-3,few,TGTGCCAGCAGGCAAGAGGGGGGTAGCTCCTACGAGCAGTACTTC,CASRQEGGSSYEQYF
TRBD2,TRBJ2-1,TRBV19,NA,TGTGCCAGTAGTGAACGGACTAGCGGGCCGTACAATGAGCAGTTCTTC,CASSERTSGPYNEQFF
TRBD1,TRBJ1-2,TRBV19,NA,TGTGCCAGTAGTACCCCGGGACAGGGGCTTCCATATGGCTACACCTTC,CASSTPGQGLPYGYTF
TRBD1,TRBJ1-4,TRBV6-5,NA,TGTGCCAGCAGTAAAATCGACAGGGGCCCAGCGAAAAAACTGTTTTTT,CASSKIDRGPAKKLFF
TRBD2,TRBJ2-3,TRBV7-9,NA,TGTGCCAGCAGGATCCAGCGGGAGTACGCAGATACGCAGTATTTT,CASRIQREYADTQYF
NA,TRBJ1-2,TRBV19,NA,TGTGCCAGTAGTATATTGGGGGCGACTGTCTATGGCTACACCTTC,CASSILGATVYGYTF
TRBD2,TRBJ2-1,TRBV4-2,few,TGTGCCAGCAGCCAAGGGAGCGGGGCGAGCTCCTACAATGAGCAGTTCTTC,CASSQGSGASSYNEQFF
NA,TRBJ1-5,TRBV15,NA,TGTGCCACCAGCTCCCCGAATCAGCCCCAGCATTTT,CATSSPNQPQHF
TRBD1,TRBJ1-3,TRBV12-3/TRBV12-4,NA,TGTGCCAGCAGTCCCCTGACAGGGCTCTCTGGAAACACCATATATTTT,CASSPLTGLSGNTIYF